Below are 29 T cell receptor beta chains sequenced from a single sample in a study of blood T cell repertoires in COVID-19. The data were produced by immunoSEQ multiplex PCR, yet TCRdb's version contains in-frame clones alone and is incomplete. The data hold around 150,000 clones, with around 92% observed a single time. The sequenced sample was peripheral blood. These receptors all come from a man in his sixties with acute or convalescent COVID-19.

Ten or more counts support this clone. This sequence joins TRBV7-3 and TRBJ2-1; a weak D match, TRBD2 (6 bases). The CDR3 totals 15 residues. Germline assignment: CDR1 SGHTA and CDR2 FQGTGA. Deletions cut 3 bases from V and 2 bases from J, with 11 bases between. CDR3 loop: CASSFRDSAYNEQFF. The CDR3 nucleotides read TGTGCCAGCAGCTTCCGGGACTCCGCCTACAATGAGCAGTTCTTC.

This rearrangement joins TRBV6-1 to TRBJ1-6, with 11 positions matching TRBD1. The germline V gene has CDR1 MNHNS and CDR2 SASEGT. The V segment lost 2 bases and the J segment 10 bases; nucleotides outside the gene matches: 4. CDR3 length equals 15 residues. Here the CDR3 reads CASSEMDRGQSPLHF. The CDR3 coding sequence is TGTGCCAGCAGTGAAATGGACAGGGGGCAATCACCCCTCCACTTT.

The V call is TRBV7-2, the J call TRBJ1-6; 7 bases match TRBD1. This CDR3 is 15 amino acids long. Germline V gene sequence: CDR1 SGHTA, CDR2 FQGNSA. The junction had 4 bases not matched to a gene; V was cut back by 1 base and J by 7 bases. The CDR3 sequence is CASSLVGQRNSPLHF. DNA of the CDR3: TGTGCCAGCAGCTTAGTGGGACAGAGAAATTCACCCCTCCACTTT.

The chain combines TRBV5-1 with TRBJ2-1; TRBD2 is a possible D gene (5 bases). Germline CDR1 and CDR2: SGHRS and YFSETQ. The CDR3 covers 18 residues. V lost 2 bases and J 0 bases, leaving 18 bases between the germline ends. The CDR3 reads CASSFRGRRPSSYNEQFF. The CDR3 nucleotides read TGCGCCAGCAGCTTCAGAGGGCGGCGGCCAAGCTCCTACAATGAGCAGTTCTTC.

The chain combines TRBV24-1 with TRBJ2-7, with a possible D match to TRBD2 (6 bases). The CDR3 consists of 13 residues. Trimming stripped 4 bases from V and 4 bases from J, with 10 bases between. The V gene's germline CDR1 is KGHDR and CDR2 SFDVKD. In DNA form, the CDR3 reads TGTGCCACCAGTGACACGGGACTTTACGAGCAGTACTTC. This codes for CATSDTGLYEQYF.

The rearrangement links TRBV6-5 to TRBJ2-7; 9 positions agree with TRBD1. Germline CDR1 and CDR2: MNHEY and SVGAGI. Trimming at V came to 6 bases and at J to 4 bases, leaving 10 bases not matched to a gene. The CDR3 is made up of 15 amino acids. CDR3 protein: CASRGRTGAGYEQYF. CDR3 bases: TGTGCCAGCAGGGGAAGGACAGGGGCGGGGTACGAGCAGTACTTC.

The genes are TRBV9 and TRBJ1-5, with 12 bases matching TRBD1. CDR3 length equals 15 residues. The trim removed 4 bases at V and 6 bases at J, leaving 5 bases unmatched. Germline values: CDR1 SGDLS, CDR2 YYNGEE. In DNA, the CDR3 is TGTGCCAGCAGCCCCGGGACAGGGGGCGGTCAGCCCCAGCATTTT. This codes for CASSPGTGGGQPQHF.

The chain links TRBV9 to TRBJ1-1, with 8 bases lining up with TRBD1. Trimming removed 0 bases from V and 1 base from J; junction bases left unmatched: 2. This CDR3 spans 15 amino acids. Germline CDR1 reads SGDLS; CDR2 reads YYNGEE. CDR3 sequence (DNA): TGTGCCAGCAGCGTAGATGGACAGGGGAACACTGAAGCTTTCTTT. It translates to CASSVDGQGNTEAFF.

The V and J genes are TRBV18 and TRBJ1-1, with D perhaps TRBD1 (5 bases). Trimming removed 6 bases from V and 7 bases from J, with 15 bases in between. CDR1 and CDR2 (germline): KGHSH, LQKENI. The CDR3 consists of 13 residues. This CDR3 reads CASSQEEGYEAFF. CDR3 sequence (DNA): TGTGCCAGCTCCCAAGAGGAGGGGTATGAAGCTTTCTTT.

CDR3 sequence: CASSPFSGTGTGELFF. The CDR3 DNA is TGTGCCAGCTCACCCTTCTCCGGGACAGGGACCGGGGAGCTGTTTTTT. The chain couples TRBV18 to TRBJ2-2, with TRBD1 identical over 9 bases. The CDR3 sequence is 16 residues long. From germline, CDR1 is KGHSH and CDR2 LQKENI. V shed 3 bases, J shed 5 bases, and the junction held 7 bases outside the gene matches.

This chain uses TRBV29-1 with TRBJ1-2, with D possibly being TRBD1 (5 bases). Germline assignment: CDR1 SQVTM and CDR2 ANQGSEA. V gave up 4 bases and J gave up 6 bases, with 15 bases separating them. The CDR3 has 13 amino acids. CDR3 residues: CSVVGIVGDGYTF. In nucleotides, the CDR3 is TGCAGCGTTGTGGGAATCGTAGGGGATGGCTACACCTTC.

This clone was picked up a small number of times. The chain carries TRBV30 and TRBJ1-2; D is unresolved. There are 13 residues in the CDR3. Germline CDR1 GTSNPN, CDR2 SVGIG (reference sequence). V was shortened by 2 bases and J by 1 base, with 8 bases between the two germline ends. As DNA, the CDR3 is TGTGCCTGGAGTATCGCAGATAACTATGGCTACACCTTC. Translated: CAWSIADNYGYTF.

The rearrangement links TRBV2 to TRBJ1-4, with 7 bases lining up with TRBD1. The V segment lost 3 bases and the J segment 7 bases; nucleotides outside the gene matches: 5. This CDR3 is built from 14 residues. Per germline, CDR1 SNHLY and CDR2 FYNNEI. The DNA of the CDR3 is TGTGCCAGCAGTGAGGCAGGGGGTGGTGAAAAACTGTTTTTT. Protein product: CASSEAGGGEKLFF. The entire variable domain, with the rest obtained from reference TRBV2 and TRBJ1-4, is as follows: EPEVTQTPSHQVTQMGQEVILRCVPISNHLYFYWYRQILGQKVEFLVSFYNNEISEKSEIFDDQFSVERPDGSNFTLKIRSTKLEDSAMYFCASSEAGGGEKLFFGSGTQLSVL.

The chain joins TRBV11-1 to TRBJ2-2; D is ambiguous. Germline V lookup: CDR1 SGHAT, CDR2 FQDESV (reference sequence). V shed 4 bases and J shed 0 bases, with 9 bases lying between them. The CDR3 has 15 residues. This CDR3 is CASSSSHTNTGELFF. Here the CDR3 DNA reads TGTGCCAGCAGCTCGAGCCATACGAACACCGGGGAGCTGTTTTTT.

V gene TRBV2 combines with J gene TRBJ2-3; maybe TRBD1 (5 bases). Trimming stripped 6 bases from V and 1 base from J, with 11 bases between. The length of the CDR3 is 14 residues. Germline values: CDR1 SNHLY, CDR2 FYNNEI. For the CDR3, the DNA is TGTGCCAGCAGGGGAACAGGAGGCACAGATACGCAGTATTTT. Amino acids: CASRGTGGTDTQYF.

The V and J genes are TRBV5-1 and TRBJ2-3, with a possible D match to TRBD1 (6 bases). The CDR3 length is 13 residues. From germline, CDR1 is SGHRS and CDR2 YFSETQ. Trimming took off 3 bases at V and 12 bases at J, with 17 bases between the two ends. The CDR3 reads CASSSEPGHFQYF. In DNA, the CDR3 is TGCGCCAGCAGCTCCGAGCCGGGACACTTTCAGTATTTT.

This clone was detected only a few times. The V and J genes are TRBV5-1 and TRBJ1-4; a weak D match, TRBD1 (6 bases). Germline CDR1 reads SGHRS; CDR2 reads YFSETQ. V dropped 6 bases and J dropped 1 base, with 13 bases sitting between them. This CDR3 comprises 15 residues. CDR3 DNA: TGCGCCAGCACCACAGGGCGAGGAACTAATGAAAAACTGTTTTTT. It translates to CASTTGRGTNEKLFF.

The rearrangement joins TRBV2 to TRBJ1-2, with 7 positions matching TRBD1. The length of the CDR3 is 15 residues. After removal of 5 bases from V and 3 bases from J, the junction contained 9 bases not matched to a gene. Germline loops: CDR1 SNHLY, CDR2 FYNNEI. The CDR3 coding sequence is TGTGCCAGCAGTCCCGGGACAGTTTTTGACTATGGCTACACCTTC. Protein: CASSPGTVFDYGYTF.

The gene calls are TRBV29-1 and TRBJ1-5; no clear D gene. The CDR3 length is 12 residues. Germline CDR1 SQVTM, CDR2 ANQGSEA. V was pared by 4 bases and J by 4 bases, with 8 bases between. The CDR3 nucleotides are TGCAGCGTTGGGGCAGTTAATCAGCCCCAGCATTTT. Amino acids: CSVGAVNQPQHF.

This clone showed up just a few times. CDR3 coding DNA: TGTGCCAGCAGTTTTGGGAACAGGGCAACTAATGAAAAACTGTTTTTT. The encoded protein is CASSFGNRATNEKLFF. V gene TRBV27 combines with J gene TRBJ1-4; maybe TRBD1 (6 bases). CDR3 size: 16 residues. CDR1 MNHEY and CDR2 SMNVEV come from the germline V gene (reference sequence). V was shortened by 3 bases and J by 0 bases, with 11 bases between the two germline ends.

V usage is TRBV3-1 (or the pseudogene TRBV3-2) and J usage is TRBJ2-3; 8 bases are shared with TRBD2. The CDR3 extends over 14 amino acids. The junction had 4 bases not matched to a gene; V was cut back by 8 bases and J by 0 bases. CDR1 LGHDT and CDR2 YNNKEL come from the germline V gene (reference sequence). The CDR3, as DNA: TGTGCCAGCGCCCAGCGGGGGAGCACAGATACGCAGTATTTT. It translates to CASAQRGSTDTQYF.

CDR3 region: CSVEGMSGTGVNEQFF. The CDR3 DNA sequence: TGCAGCGTTGAAGGTATGTCCGGGACAGGGGTTAATGAGCAGTTCTTC. This chain connects TRBV29-1 to TRBJ2-1, with 10 bases fitting TRBD1. The trim removed 1 base at V and 7 bases at J, leaving 10 bases unmatched. Germline V CDR1 and CDR2: SQVTM, ANQGSEA. This CDR3 has 16 amino acids.

With regard to this clone: The sample contains more than one DNA sequence encoding this CDR3. The chain employs TRBV19 and TRBJ2-7, with TRBD1 identical over 7 bases. V lost 4 bases to trimming and J lost 3 bases; unmatched junction nucleotides: 3. There are 13 residues in the CDR3. Germline-derived CDR1 and CDR2 are LNHDA and SQIVND (reference sequence). CDR3 nucleotide sequence: TGTGCCAGTAGTACGACAGGGATCTACGAGCAGTACTTC. Protein sequence: CASSTTGIYEQYF.

This chain joins TRBV6-5 and TRBJ2-3; 7 positions agree with TRBD1. CDR1 and CDR2 (germline): MNHEY, SVGAGI. This CDR3 has 15 residues. Trimming took 2 bases from V and 3 from J; bases not matched to a gene: 5. This CDR3 is CASSYTGALTDTQYF. CDR3 bases: TGTGCCAGCAGTTACACAGGGGCCCTAACAGATACGCAGTATTTT.

CDR3 loop: CASSPPGHIYGYTF. The CDR3 DNA is TGTGCCAGCTCTCCTCCGGGACACATCTATGGCTACACCTTC. V and J are TRBV18 and TRBJ1-2; D possibly corresponds to TRBD1 (6 bases). Trimming left V 6 bases short and J 4 bases short, with 15 bases between. Germline V gene sequence: CDR1 KGHSH, CDR2 LQKENI. The CDR3 totals 14 residues.

The chain has TRBV19 and TRBJ1-2, with no clear D. This CDR3 spans 14 amino acids. The germline CDR1 and CDR2 sequences are LNHDA and SQIVND (reference sequence). Trimming shortened V by 3 bases and J by 4 bases, and 12 bases separated the two germline ends. DNA for the CDR3: TGTGCCAGTAGTATCGGAGGAGGGATCTATGGCTACACCTTC. Protein sequence: CASSIGGGIYGYTF.

As DNA, the CDR3 is TGCAGTGCTAGTCGGGACACTGAAGCTTTCTTT. It specifies CSASRDTEAFF. This sequence joins TRBV20-1 and TRBJ1-1, with unresolved D. Germline CDR1 is DFQATT and CDR2 is SNEGSKA (reference sequence). The CDR3 runs to 11 residues. Trimming shortened V by 3 bases and J by 3 bases, and 5 bases separated the two germline ends.

In its sample, this clone was seen a few times. This chain joins TRBV9 and TRBJ2-3, with D perhaps TRBD2 (5 bases). V was trimmed by 0 bases and J by 2 bases, leaving 10 bases between them. Germline V gene sequence: CDR1 SGDLS, CDR2 YYNGEE. CDR3 length: 15 amino acids. The CDR3 is CASSVGTFVTDTQYF. The CDR3 DNA reads TGTGCCAGCAGCGTAGGGACTTTTGTCACAGATACGCAGTATTTT.

The gene calls are TRBV7-8 and TRBJ2-3; 7 bases line up with TRBD1. Germline CDR1 reads SGHVS; CDR2 reads FQNEAQ. The CDR3 runs 16 residues. The junction had 9 bases not matched to a gene; V was cut back by 5 bases and J by 1 base. As DNA, the CDR3 is TGTGCCAGCAGCCTGGAACAGGGGTCAGGCACAGATACGCAGTATTTT. It codes for CASSLEQGSGTDTQYF.